This T cell receptor (beta chain) came from a study of shared clonotypes between healthy human individuals. Study conclusions and caveats: Across subsets, estimated richness was generally greater for naive than for memory populations.

In the case of this clone: Its matching antigen is unknown.

The repertoire was sequenced with immunoSEQ multiplex PCR; TCRdb's copy has only in-frame clones and lacks some. Altogether over 2 million clones are present, around 96% being singletons, with the ten largest covering 0.9% to 1.4%. Naive CD8 cells comprised CD45RO-negative, CCR7-positively selected cells, excluding terminally differentiated effector memory CD45RA+ cells. The CDR3 has 15 residues. Germline V gives CDR1 SGHTS, CDR2 YDEGEE. Trimming cost V 5 bases and J 1 base; bases outside gene matches: 5. The sequence came from a man between 18 and 29 years old in good health. Sequenced material: naive CD8+ T cells sorted from blood. The chain joins TRBV5-8 to TRBJ2-7; 11 bases agree with TRBD2. The CDR3 region is CASSEGLAESYEQYF. The CDR3 DNA is TGTGCCAGCAGTGAGGGACTAGCGGAGTCCTACGAGCAGTACTTC.